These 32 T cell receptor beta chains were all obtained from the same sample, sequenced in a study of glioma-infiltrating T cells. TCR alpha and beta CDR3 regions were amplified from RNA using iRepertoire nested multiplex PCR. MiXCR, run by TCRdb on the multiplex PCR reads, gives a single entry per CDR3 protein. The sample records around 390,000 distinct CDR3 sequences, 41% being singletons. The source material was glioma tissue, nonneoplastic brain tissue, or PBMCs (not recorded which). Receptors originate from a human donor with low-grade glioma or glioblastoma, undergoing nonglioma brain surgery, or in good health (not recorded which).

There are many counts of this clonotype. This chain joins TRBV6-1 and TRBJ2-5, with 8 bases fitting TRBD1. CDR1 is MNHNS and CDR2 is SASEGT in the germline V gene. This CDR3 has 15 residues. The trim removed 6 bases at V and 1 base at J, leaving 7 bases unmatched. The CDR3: CASSWTGHRQETQYF. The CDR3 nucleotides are TGTGCCAGCAGCTGGACAGGGCATCGCCAAGAGACCCAGTACTTC.

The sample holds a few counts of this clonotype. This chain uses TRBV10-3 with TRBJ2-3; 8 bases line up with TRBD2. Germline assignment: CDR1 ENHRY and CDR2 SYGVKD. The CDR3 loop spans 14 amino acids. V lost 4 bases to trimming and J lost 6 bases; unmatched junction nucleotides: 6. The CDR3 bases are TGTGCCATCAGTGGGACTAGCTTAGGGGATACGCAGTATTTT. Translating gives CAISGTSLGDTQYF.

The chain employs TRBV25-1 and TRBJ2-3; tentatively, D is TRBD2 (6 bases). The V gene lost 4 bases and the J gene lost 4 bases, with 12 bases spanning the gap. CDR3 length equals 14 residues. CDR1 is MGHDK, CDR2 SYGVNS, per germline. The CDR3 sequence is CASSGLVQADTQYF. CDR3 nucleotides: TGTGCCAGCAGTGGACTAGTCCAGGCAGATACGCAGTATTTT.

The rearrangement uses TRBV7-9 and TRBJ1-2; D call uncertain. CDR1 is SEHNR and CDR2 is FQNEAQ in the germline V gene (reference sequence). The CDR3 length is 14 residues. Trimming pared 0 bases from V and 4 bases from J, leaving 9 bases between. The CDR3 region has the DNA TGTGCCAGCAGCTTAGCGCAGACGGCCTATGGCTACACCTTC. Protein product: CASSLAQTAYGYTF.

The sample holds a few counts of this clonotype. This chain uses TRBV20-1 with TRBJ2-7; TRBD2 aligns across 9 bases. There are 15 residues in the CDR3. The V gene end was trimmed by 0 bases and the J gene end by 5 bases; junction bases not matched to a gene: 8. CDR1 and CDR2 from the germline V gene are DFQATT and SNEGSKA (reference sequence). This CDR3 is CSAREPAGGPHEQYF. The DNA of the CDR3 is TGCAGTGCTAGAGAACCAGCGGGAGGCCCCCACGAGCAGTACTTC.

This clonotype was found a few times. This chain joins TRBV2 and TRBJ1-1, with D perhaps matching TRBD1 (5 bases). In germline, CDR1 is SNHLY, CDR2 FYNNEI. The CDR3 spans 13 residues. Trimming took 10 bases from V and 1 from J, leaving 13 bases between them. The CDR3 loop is CATRDGSNTEAFF. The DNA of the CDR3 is TGTGCCACTAGGGACGGATCGAACACTGAAGCTTTCTTT.

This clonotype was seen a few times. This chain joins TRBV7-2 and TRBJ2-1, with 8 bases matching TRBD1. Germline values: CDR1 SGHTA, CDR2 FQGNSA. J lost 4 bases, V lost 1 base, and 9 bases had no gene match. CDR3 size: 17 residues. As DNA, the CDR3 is TGTGCCAGCAGCTTAGGGGGACAGGTTGGTTGGTACAATGAGCAGTTCTTC. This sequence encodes CASSLGGQVGWYNEQFF.

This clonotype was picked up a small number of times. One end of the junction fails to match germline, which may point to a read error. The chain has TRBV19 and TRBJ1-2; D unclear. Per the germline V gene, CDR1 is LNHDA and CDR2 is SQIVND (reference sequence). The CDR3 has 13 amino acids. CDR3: CASRIGLNYGYTF. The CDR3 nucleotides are TGTGCCAGTAGAATAGGACTGAACTATGGCTACACCTTC.

CDR3 protein: CASNPGRGARTDTQYF. The CDR3 DNA reads TGTGCCAGTAACCCCGGTCGGGGGGCGAGGACAGATACGCAGTATTTT. The chain combines TRBV19 with TRBJ2-3; D possibly corresponds to TRBD2 (7 bases). Trimming stripped 7 bases from V and 3 bases from J, with 20 bases between. From germline, CDR1 is LNHDA and CDR2 SQIVND (reference sequence). This CDR3 has 16 residues.

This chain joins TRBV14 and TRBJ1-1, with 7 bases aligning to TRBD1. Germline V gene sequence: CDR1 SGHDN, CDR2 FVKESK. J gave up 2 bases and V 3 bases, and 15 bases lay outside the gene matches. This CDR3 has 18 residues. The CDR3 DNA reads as TGTGCCAGCAGCCAGGACGCCCGACAGGGTGAAGGAAACACTGAAGCTTTCTTT. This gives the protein CASSQDARQGEGNTEAFF.

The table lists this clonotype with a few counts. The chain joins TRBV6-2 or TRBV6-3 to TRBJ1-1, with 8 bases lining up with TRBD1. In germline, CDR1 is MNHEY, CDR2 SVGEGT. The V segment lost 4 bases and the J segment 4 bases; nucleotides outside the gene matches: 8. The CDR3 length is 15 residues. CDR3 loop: CASSFVGQGGTEAFF. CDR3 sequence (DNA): TGTGCCAGCAGTTTTGTCGGACAGGGTGGCACTGAAGCTTTCTTT.

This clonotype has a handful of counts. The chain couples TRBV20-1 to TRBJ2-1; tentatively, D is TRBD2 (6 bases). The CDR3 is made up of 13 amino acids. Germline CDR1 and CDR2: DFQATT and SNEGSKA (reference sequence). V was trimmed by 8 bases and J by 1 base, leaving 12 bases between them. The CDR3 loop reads CSCAGRSYNEQFF. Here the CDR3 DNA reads TGCAGTTGCGCAGGGAGGTCCTACAATGAGCAGTTCTTC.

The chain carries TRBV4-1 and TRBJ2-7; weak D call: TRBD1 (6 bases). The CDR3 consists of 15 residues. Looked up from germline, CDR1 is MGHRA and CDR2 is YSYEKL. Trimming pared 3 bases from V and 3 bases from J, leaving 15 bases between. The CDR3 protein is CASSQVGQLNYEQYF. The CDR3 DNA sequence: TGCGCCAGCAGCCAGGTTGGACAGCTAAACTACGAGCAGTACTTC.

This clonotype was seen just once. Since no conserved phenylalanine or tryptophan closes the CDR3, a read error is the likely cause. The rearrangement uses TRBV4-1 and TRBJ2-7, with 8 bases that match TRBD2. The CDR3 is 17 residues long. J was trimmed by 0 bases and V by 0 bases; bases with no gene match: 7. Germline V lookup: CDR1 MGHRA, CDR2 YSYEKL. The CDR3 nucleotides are TGCGCCAGCAGCCAAGATTGGGCCAGCGGGAGCTCCTACGAGCAGTACTTG. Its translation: CASSQDWASGSSYEQYL.

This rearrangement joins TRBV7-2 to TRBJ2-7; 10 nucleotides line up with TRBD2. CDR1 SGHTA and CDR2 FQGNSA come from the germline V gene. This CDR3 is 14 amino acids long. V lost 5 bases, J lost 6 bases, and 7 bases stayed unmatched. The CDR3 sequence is CASSKRGGHTEQYF. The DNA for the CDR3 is TGTGCCAGCAGCAAGCGGGGGGGGCACACCGAGCAGTACTTC.

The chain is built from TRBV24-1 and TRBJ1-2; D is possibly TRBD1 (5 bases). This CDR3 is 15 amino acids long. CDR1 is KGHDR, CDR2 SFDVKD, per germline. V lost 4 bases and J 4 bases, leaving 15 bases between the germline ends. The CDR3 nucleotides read TGTGCCACCAGTGACCGGGGCCCAGTAAGCTATGGCTACACCTTC. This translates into CATSDRGPVSYGYTF.

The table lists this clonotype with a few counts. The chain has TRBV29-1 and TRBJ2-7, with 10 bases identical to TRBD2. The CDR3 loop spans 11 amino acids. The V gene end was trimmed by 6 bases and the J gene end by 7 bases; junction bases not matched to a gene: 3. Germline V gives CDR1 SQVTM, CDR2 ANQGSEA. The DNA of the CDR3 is TGCAGCGTCCGGACTAGCGGAGAGCAGTACTTC. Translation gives CSVRTSGEQYF.

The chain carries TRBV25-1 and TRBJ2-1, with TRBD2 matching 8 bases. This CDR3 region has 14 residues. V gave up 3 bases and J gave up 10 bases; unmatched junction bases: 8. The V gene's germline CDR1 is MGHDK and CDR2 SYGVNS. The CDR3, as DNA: TGTGCCAGCAGTGACCCGGGACTAGTGGACGAGCAGTTCTTC. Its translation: CASSDPGLVDEQFF.

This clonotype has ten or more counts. CDR3 in amino acids: CASSLSGRLYEQYF. CDR3 bases: TGTGCCAGCAGTTTGTCCGGGAGGCTCTACGAGCAGTACTTC. The chain is built from TRBV27 and TRBJ2-7, with 7 bases lining up with TRBD2. Germline CDR1 MNHEY, CDR2 SMNVEV (reference sequence). With V trimmed by 3 bases and J by 3 bases, 5 bases remained unmatched. The CDR3 consists of 14 residues.

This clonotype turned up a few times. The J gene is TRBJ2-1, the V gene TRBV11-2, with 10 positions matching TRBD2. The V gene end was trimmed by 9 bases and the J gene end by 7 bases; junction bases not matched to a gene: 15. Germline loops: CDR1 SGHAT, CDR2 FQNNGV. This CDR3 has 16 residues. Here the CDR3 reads CASLPTGLAGVNEQFF. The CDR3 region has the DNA TGTGCCAGTTTACCCACTGGGCTAGCGGGAGTTAATGAGCAGTTCTTC.

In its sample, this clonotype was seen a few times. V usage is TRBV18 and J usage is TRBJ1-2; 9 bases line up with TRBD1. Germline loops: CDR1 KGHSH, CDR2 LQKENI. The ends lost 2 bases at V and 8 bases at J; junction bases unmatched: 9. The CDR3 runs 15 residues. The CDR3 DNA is TGTGCCAGCTCACCAACCACAGGGGGCGATGAGGGCTACACCTTC. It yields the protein CASSPTTGGDEGYTF.

The CDR3 DNA follows: TGTGCCAGCAGCCGAGGCCGAAGCGGGGTTGAAAAACTGTTTTTT. Translation gives CASSRGRSGVEKLFF. This sequence joins TRBV7-2 and TRBJ1-4; D gene uncertain. V shed 5 bases and J shed 7 bases, with 17 bases lying between them. Germline V gene sequence: CDR1 SGHTA, CDR2 FQGNSA. This CDR3 has 15 amino acids.

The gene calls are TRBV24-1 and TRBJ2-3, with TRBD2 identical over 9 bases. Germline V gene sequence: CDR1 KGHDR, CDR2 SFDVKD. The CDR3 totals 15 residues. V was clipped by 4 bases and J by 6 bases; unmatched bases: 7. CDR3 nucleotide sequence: TGTGCCACCAGTGACGTTAGCGGGAGTCCCGATACGCAGTATTTT. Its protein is CATSDVSGSPDTQYF.

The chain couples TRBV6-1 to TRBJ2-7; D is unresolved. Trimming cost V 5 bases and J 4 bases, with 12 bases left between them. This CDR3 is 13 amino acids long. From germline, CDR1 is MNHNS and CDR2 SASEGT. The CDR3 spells CASSSLLGYEQYF. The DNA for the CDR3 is TGTGCCAGCAGTAGTCTCCTAGGGTACGAGCAGTACTTC.

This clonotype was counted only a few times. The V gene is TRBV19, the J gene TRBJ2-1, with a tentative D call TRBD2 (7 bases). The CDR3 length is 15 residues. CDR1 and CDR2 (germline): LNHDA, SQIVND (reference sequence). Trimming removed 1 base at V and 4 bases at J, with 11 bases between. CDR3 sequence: CASSIAAGAYNEQFF. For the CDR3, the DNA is TGTGCCAGTAGTATAGCTGCGGGGGCATACAATGAGCAGTTCTTC.

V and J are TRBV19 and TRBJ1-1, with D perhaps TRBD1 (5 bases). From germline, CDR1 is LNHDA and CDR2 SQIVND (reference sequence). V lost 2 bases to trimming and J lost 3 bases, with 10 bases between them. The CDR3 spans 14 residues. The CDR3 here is CASSILGQYTEAFF. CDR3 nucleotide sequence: TGTGCCAGTAGTATATTGGGGCAATACACTGAAGCTTTCTTT.

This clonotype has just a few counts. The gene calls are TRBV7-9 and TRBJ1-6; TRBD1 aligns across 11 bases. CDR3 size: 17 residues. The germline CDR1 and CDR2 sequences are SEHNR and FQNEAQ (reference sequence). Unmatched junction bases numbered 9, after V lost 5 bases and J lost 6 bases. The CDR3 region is CASSEDPGQGVNSPLHF. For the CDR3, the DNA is TGTGCCAGCAGCGAGGATCCGGGACAGGGGGTTAATTCACCCCTCCACTTT.

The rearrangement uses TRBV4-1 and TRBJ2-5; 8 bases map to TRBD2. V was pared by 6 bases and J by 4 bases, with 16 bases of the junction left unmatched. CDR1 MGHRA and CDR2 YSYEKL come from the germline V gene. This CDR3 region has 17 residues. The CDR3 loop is CASRPGTSGQGGETQYF. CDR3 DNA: TGCGCCAGCAGGCCAGGAACTAGCGGACAAGGAGGAGAGACCCAGTACTTC.

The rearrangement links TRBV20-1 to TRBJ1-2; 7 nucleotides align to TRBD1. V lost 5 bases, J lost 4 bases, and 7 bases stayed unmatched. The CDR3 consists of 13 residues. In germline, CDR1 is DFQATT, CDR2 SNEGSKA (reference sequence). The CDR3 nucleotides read TGCAGTGCTTACAGGGGAAGGGGCTATGGCTACACCTTC. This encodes CSAYRGRGYGYTF.

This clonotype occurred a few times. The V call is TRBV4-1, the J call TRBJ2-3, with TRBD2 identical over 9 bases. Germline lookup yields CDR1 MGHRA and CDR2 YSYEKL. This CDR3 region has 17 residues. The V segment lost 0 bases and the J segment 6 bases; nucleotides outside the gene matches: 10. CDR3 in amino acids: CASSQDKKASGTDTQYF. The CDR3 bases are TGCGCCAGCAGCCAAGATAAGAAGGCTAGCGGGACTGATACGCAGTATTTT.

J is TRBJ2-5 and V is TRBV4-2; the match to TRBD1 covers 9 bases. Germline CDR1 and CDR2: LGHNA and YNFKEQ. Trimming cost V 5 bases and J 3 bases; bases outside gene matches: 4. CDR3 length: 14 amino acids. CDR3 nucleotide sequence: TGTGCCAGCAGCAGGGGGGACAGGGAAGAGACCCAGTACTTC. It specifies CASSRGDREETQYF.

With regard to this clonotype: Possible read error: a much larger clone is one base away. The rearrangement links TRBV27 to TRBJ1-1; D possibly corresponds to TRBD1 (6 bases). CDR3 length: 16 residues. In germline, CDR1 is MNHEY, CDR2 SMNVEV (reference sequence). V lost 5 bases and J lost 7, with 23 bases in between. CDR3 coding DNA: TGTGCCAGCAGTCCGGTGAGTACAGCGGGGGCCATTGAAGCTTTCTTT. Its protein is CASSPVSTAGAIEAFF.